The present entry profiles one T cell receptor beta chain with its context. The antigen is not known. This specimen comes from a study of T cell clonotyping in hematopoietic cell transplantation. Study-level findings and limits: At the given depth, recipient repertoires were over 97% de novo clonotypes.

Trimming cost V 5 bases and J 5 bases, with 18 bases left between them. The CDR3 length is 16 residues. Germline CDR1 is SEHNR and CDR2 is FQNEAQ (reference sequence). Libraries were prepared by immunoSEQ multiplex PCR; TCRdb keeps only in-frame clonotypes and omits some of them. Seen here are fewer than 20,000 clones, 86% observed once, and the top ten hold about 8.4%. Time point defined: recipient sample about 28 days before transplant, after cytoreduction. The sequence derives from a man aged 50 to 59 with acute myeloid leukemia. Some clones in this sample may be carry-over from other donors' samples. The chain couples TRBV7-9 to TRBJ2-2; D is unresolved. The sequencing here drew on peripheral blood mononuclear cells, taken before stem cell transplant. The CDR3 DNA reads TGTGCCAGCAGCCCCCAGACGTACCTGGGGACCGGGGAGCTGTTTTTT. Its translation is CASSPQTYLGTGELFF.